The next 27 T cell receptor beta chains were all read from a single sample in a study of patients and donors after allogeneic stem cell transplantation. TCRdb called the RT-PCR reads again in MiXCR, with one record for every CDR3 protein. Seen here are about 960,000 distinct CDR3 sequences, roughly 18% observed once, and the top ten hold roughly 6%. Specimen: blood, either unsorted or a sorted T cell fraction (not recorded which). The receptors stem from a human donor who was either an allogeneic HSCT recipient or a stem cell or donor lymphocyte infusion donor (not recorded which). It is not recorded whose cells these are; they may come from a transplant donor.

V is TRBV7-6 and J is TRBJ2-3; no firm D call. Deletions cut 9 bases from V and 4 bases from J, with 14 bases between. CDR1 is SGHVS and CDR2 is FNYEAQ in the germline V gene. The CDR3 extends over 13 amino acids. In DNA, the CDR3 is TGTGCCAGTCAAGCTATCGGGTCAGATACGCAGTATTTT. Translating gives CASQAIGSDTQYF.

This clonotype was found a few times. The V and J genes are TRBV4-1 and TRBJ1-5, with TRBD1 matching over 8 bases. V gave up 4 bases and J gave up 6 bases; unmatched junction bases: 2. This CDR3 spans 13 amino acids. Germline CDR1 reads MGHRA; CDR2 reads YSYEKL. The CDR3 region has the DNA TGCGCCAGCAGCCGGACAGGGTTTCAGCCCCAGCATTTT. It translates to CASSRTGFQPQHF.

This clonotype was seen many times. The chain carries TRBV12-3 or TRBV12-4 and TRBJ2-1; no clear D gene. The CDR3 spans 13 residues. Trimming took off 6 bases at V and 10 bases at J, with 16 bases between the two ends. The CDR3 protein is CASRPPFAVEQFF. The CDR3 DNA follows: TGTGCCAGCAGGCCCCCGTTTGCTGTCGAGCAGTTCTTC.

This clonotype was observed a handful of times. The chain couples TRBV27 to TRBJ2-1, with D possibly being TRBD1 or TRBD2 (7 bases each). The CDR3 length is 12 residues. CDR1 is MNHEY and CDR2 is SMNVEV in the germline V gene (reference sequence). V was cut by 6 bases and J by 8 bases, with 11 bases left in between. CDR3 loop: CASRAGGDEQFF. The CDR3, as DNA: TGTGCCAGCAGGGCAGGGGGGGATGAGCAGTTCTTC.

This clonotype turned up a few times. This chain uses TRBV7-8 with TRBJ2-1; D gene uncertain. Germline CDR1 and CDR2: SGHVS and FQNEAQ. V lost 8 bases and J lost 2, with 4 bases in between. The CDR3 runs to 11 residues. The CDR3 spells CASWAYNEQFF. The CDR3 nucleotides are TGTGCCAGCTGGGCCTACAATGAGCAGTTCTTC.

The chain is built from TRBV6-1 and TRBJ2-7, with TRBD2 as a possible D gene (5 bases). The CDR3 is 14 amino acids. Germline loops: CDR1 MNHNS, CDR2 SASEGT. The ends were cut back, 7 bases at V and 0 bases at J, with 13 bases in the middle. CDR3 DNA: TGTGCCAGCACCAAGACGGGGAGCTCCTACGAGCAGTACTTC. It specifies CASTKTGSSYEQYF.

This clonotype was seen only a few times. The V and J genes are TRBV20-1 and TRBJ1-4; 7 bases agree with TRBD1. This CDR3 contains 14 residues. Looked up from germline, CDR1 is DFQATT and CDR2 is SNEGSKA (reference sequence). V lost 0 bases and J lost 10; bases outside the gene matches: 8. CDR3 nucleotide sequence: TGCAGTGCTAGAGATATCCAGACAGGGCCAAAACTGTTTTTT. Translation: CSARDIQTGPKLFF.

The rearrangement links TRBV20-1 to TRBJ2-4, with D possibly called TRBD1 or TRBD2 (5 bases each). This CDR3 is built from 16 residues. Germline V gene sequence: CDR1 DFQATT, CDR2 SNEGSKA (reference sequence). V lost 5 bases to trimming and J lost 0 bases, with 17 bases between them. In DNA, the CDR3 is TGCAGTGCTTCCGGGACGGCGAGTTTAGCCAAAAACATTCAGTACTTC. Translation: CSASGTASLAKNIQYF.

CDR3 region: CSAPPDGAYEQYF. CDR3 DNA: TGCAGTGCTCCCCCGGACGGAGCCTACGAGCAGTACTTC. This chain joins TRBV20-1 and TRBJ2-7; D ambiguous. CDR1 DFQATT and CDR2 SNEGSKA come from the germline V gene (reference sequence). The CDR3 has 13 amino acids. Trimming removed 5 bases at V and 2 bases at J, with 13 bases between.

The chain is built from TRBV14 and TRBJ2-1; 9 nucleotides align to TRBD1. V was pared by 4 bases and J by 4 bases, with 5 bases of the junction left unmatched. This CDR3 has 15 amino acids. Germline CDR1 is SGHDN and CDR2 is FVKESK. The CDR3 loop is CASSRRDRAYNEQFF. CDR3 nucleotides: TGTGCCAGCAGCCGCCGGGACAGGGCGTACAATGAGCAGTTCTTC.

This clonotype occurred a few times. The chain links TRBV21-1 to TRBJ1-3; the D call of TRBD1 is as the table states it, not checked on the DNA. TRBV21-1 is labeled a pseudogene. The CDR3 consists of 15 residues. The CDR3 DNA reads TGTGCCAGCAGCACGGACAGGGGTAGCGGAAACACCATATATTTT. Its translation: CASSTDRGSGNTIYF.

Here the CDR3 DNA reads TGTGCCAGCAGCCACCCGGACAGGGGGGTTTACGAGCAGTACTTC. Its translation is CASSHPDRGVYEQYF. V usage is TRBV4-2 and J usage is TRBJ2-7; 10 bases agree with TRBD1. Germline CDR1 is LGHNA and CDR2 is YNFKEQ. The CDR3 consists of 15 residues. Trimming removed 3 bases from V and 4 bases from J; junction bases left unmatched: 6.

The chain recombines TRBV24-1 with TRBJ2-1; 12 nucleotides match TRBD2. Germline V CDR1 and CDR2: KGHDR, SFDVKD. V lost 1 base to trimming and J lost 7 bases; unmatched junction nucleotides: 7. CDR3 length: 17 amino acids. The CDR3 is CATSDLVATSGSNEQFF. The CDR3 DNA follows: TGTGCCACCAGTGATTTAGTCGCGACTAGCGGGAGTAATGAGCAGTTCTTC.

This sequence joins TRBV4-3 and TRBJ2-3, with 7 bases aligning to TRBD2. The CDR3 is made up of 17 amino acids. The junction had 7 bases not matched to a gene; V was cut back by 0 bases and J by 1 base. Per germline, CDR1 LGHNA and CDR2 YSLEER. DNA for the CDR3: TGCGCCAGCAGCCAAGATCCTGGGGGAGGGGGCACAGATACGCAGTATTTT. It translates to CASSQDPGGGGTDTQYF.

This sequence joins TRBV20-1 and TRBJ2-1, with 7 nucleotides matching TRBD2. Germline V CDR1 and CDR2: DFQATT, SNEGSKA (reference sequence). After removal of 5 bases from V and 12 bases from J, the junction contained 13 bases not matched to a gene. The CDR3 consists of 13 residues. Here the CDR3 DNA reads TGCAGTGCTTGGAGCGGGAACGTCCGGGGGCAGTTCTTC. Its protein product is CSAWSGNVRGQFF.

The V call is TRBV12-3 or TRBV12-4, the J call TRBJ2-1, with 11 bases aligning to TRBD2. The V gene end was trimmed by 1 base and the J gene end by 9 bases; junction bases not matched to a gene: 5. This CDR3 has 15 amino acids. As DNA, the CDR3 is TGTGCCAGCAGTTTAGAAATAGCGGGGGGGCCTGAGCAGTTCTTC. Translation: CASSLEIAGGPEQFF.

This clonotype was counted only a few times. The gene calls are TRBV5-1 and TRBJ1-4; 7 bases line up with TRBD1. J gave up 2 bases and V 4 bases, and 11 bases lay outside the gene matches. Germline CDR1 and CDR2: SGHRS and YFSETQ. The CDR3 extends over 17 amino acids. This CDR3 is CASSPWKGAFTNEKLFF. The DNA for the CDR3 is TGCGCCAGCAGCCCCTGGAAGGGGGCGTTCACTAATGAAAAACTGTTTTTT.

The rearrangement uses TRBV15 and TRBJ1-1, with D perhaps matching TRBD1 (6 bases). V lost 0 bases and J 4 bases, leaving 18 bases between the germline ends. Germline assignment: CDR1 LNHNV and CDR2 YYDKDF (reference sequence). The CDR3 length is 17 residues. CDR3 region: CATSRDRGGHLGTEAFF. Written as DNA, the CDR3 is TGTGCCACCAGCAGAGATCGGGGGGGGCACCTGGGCACTGAAGCTTTCTTT.

CDR3 DNA sequence: TGTGCCAGCAGTTACCTCGGACTGTTGAACACTGAAGCTTTCTTT. Amino acids: CASSYLGLLNTEAFF. The chain uses TRBV6-2 or TRBV6-3 and TRBJ1-1; D call uncertain. Germline V gene data show CDR1 as MNHEY and CDR2 as SVGEGT. Deletions cut 2 bases from V and 0 bases from J, with 10 bases between. The CDR3 is 15 amino acids.

CDR3: CSVPGGGYTF. Written as DNA, the CDR3 is TGCAGCGTCCCGGGGGGCGGCTACACCTTC. V is TRBV29-1 and J is TRBJ1-2, with D maybe TRBD1 (6 bases). The CDR3 runs to 10 residues. Between the trimmed V and J ends, which lost 6 bases and 8 bases, there was a span of 10 bases. Germline V CDR1 and CDR2: SQVTM, ANQGSEA.

This clonotype appeared a few times. V usage is TRBV27 and J usage is TRBJ1-1; 7 bases match TRBD1. V lost 3 bases to trimming and J lost 0 bases; unmatched junction nucleotides: 10. This CDR3 spans 17 amino acids. CDR1 is MNHEY, CDR2 SMNVEV, per germline (reference sequence). CDR3 protein: CASSFSVTGDMNTEAFF. CDR3 in DNA: TGTGCCAGCAGTTTTAGCGTCACAGGGGATATGAACACTGAAGCTTTCTTT.

The gene calls are TRBV20-1 and TRBJ2-1; 8 bases map to TRBD1. The CDR3 sequence is 13 residues long. J was trimmed by 4 bases and V by 5 bases; bases with no gene match: 4. The germline V gene encodes CDR1 DFQATT and CDR2 SNEGSKA (reference sequence). In DNA, the CDR3 is TGCAGTGCTCAGGGGGCGCATTACAATGAGCAGTTCTTC. Its translation: CSAQGAHYNEQFF.

The V and J genes are TRBV12-3 or TRBV12-4 and TRBJ2-4, with D possibly TRBD2 on 5 matching bases. V lost 6 bases, J lost 6 bases, and 18 bases lay in between. CDR3 length: 15 amino acids. This chain's CDR3 is CASSPPGKRLNIQYF. The DNA of the CDR3 is TGTGCCAGCAGCCCACCGGGAAAACGGTTAAACATTCAGTACTTC.

The J gene is TRBJ2-1, the V gene TRBV29-1, with 8 bases lining up with TRBD2. This CDR3 spans 12 amino acids. Germline V gene data show CDR1 as SQVTM and CDR2 as ANQGSEA. V was clipped by 7 bases and J by 7 bases; unmatched bases: 6. The DNA of the CDR3 is TGCAGCGCCACCGGGACTAGTAATGAGCAGTTCTTC. It translates to CSATGTSNEQFF.

This clonotype was seen a few times. The chain recombines TRBV7-9 with TRBJ2-4, with D tentatively TRBD1 (6 bases). Trimming cost V 6 bases and J 4 bases, with 16 bases left between them. Germline CDR1 and CDR2: SEHNR and FQNEAQ (reference sequence). This CDR3 has 15 amino acids. DNA for the CDR3: TGTGCCAGCAGGCCTCCTTGGGACAATAAAAACATTCAGTACTTC. Translated, it gives CASRPPWDNKNIQYF.

The chain carries TRBV6-2 or TRBV6-3 and TRBJ1-2; no clear D gene. CDR3 length equals 15 residues. Germline loops: CDR1 MNHEY, CDR2 SVGEGT. The V end was cut by 11 bases, the J end by 3 bases, with 22 bases between. The CDR3 DNA follows: TGTGCCTGCCGACCTTACTCATTGTCGGACTATGGCTACACCTTC. Its protein is CACRPYSLSDYGYTF.

J is TRBJ2-2 and V is TRBV24-1, with 12 bases fitting TRBD1. Germline CDR1 is KGHDR and CDR2 is SFDVKD. With 4 bases clipped from V and 5 bases from J, the junction kept 10 bases outside the gene matches. This CDR3 region has 18 residues. This CDR3 reads CATSEPGQGASATGELFF. CDR3 DNA: TGTGCCACCAGTGAACCGGGACAGGGGGCATCAGCTACCGGGGAGCTGTTTTTT.